The 12 T cell receptor beta chains below were found in one sample sequenced in a study of T-cell memory formation after mild COVID-19. TCRdb analysed the 5' RACE reads with MiXCR anew, one entry per CDR3 protein. The sample consists of roughly 140,000 distinct CDR3 sequences, roughly 13% of them appearing once. Material: PBMCs or a T cell subset sorted from them (not recorded which). The receptor set was obtained from an adult woman who had mild COVID-19 (a few samples of this study predate the infection). Cell type and time point are not known.

The gene calls are TRBV2 and TRBJ1-2, with 9 nucleotides matching TRBD1. Trimming cost V 4 bases and J 0 bases; bases outside gene matches: 12. Germline loops: CDR1 SNHLY, CDR2 FYNNEI. There are 18 residues in the CDR3. DNA of the CDR3: TGTGCCAGCAGTGCGGTGGGACAGGGTCTAGCGGCTAACTATGGCTACACCTTC. Amino acid sequence: CASSAVGQGLAANYGYTF.

In its sample, this clonotype was seen a few times. V is TRBV4-1 and J is TRBJ2-5; D is unresolved. The CDR3 is 14 amino acids. V lost 2 bases to trimming and J lost 6 bases, with 13 bases between them. The germline gives CDR1 MGHRA, CDR2 YSYEKL. In nucleotides, the CDR3 is TGCGCCAGCAGCCAAAGGACCCCGTTGAAGACCCAGTACTTC. It codes for CASSQRTPLKTQYF.

The gene calls are TRBV29-1 and TRBJ1-3, with D perhaps matching TRBD1 (5 bases). Germline V gene sequence: CDR1 SQVTM, CDR2 ANQGSEA. The V and J ends lost 0 bases and 0 bases respectively, with 9 bases between them. The CDR3 is 15 amino acids. The CDR3 loop reads CSVEDRVISGNTIYF. The CDR3 DNA is TGCAGCGTTGAAGACAGGGTGATCTCTGGAAACACCATATATTTT.

The J gene is TRBJ1-4, the V gene TRBV7-8; TRBD1 might be the D (5 bases). V lost 3 bases, J lost 8 bases, and 10 bases lay in between. The CDR3 contains 13 residues. The germline gives CDR1 SGHVS, CDR2 FQNEAQ. CDR3 bases: TGTGCCAGCAGCTTCAGGGTACCCGAAAAACTGTTTTTT. The encoded protein is CASSFRVPEKLFF.

Only a few counts were recorded for this clonotype. This chain connects TRBV7-7 to TRBJ2-1; 10 bases match TRBD2. This CDR3 has 13 amino acids. Germline V gene data show CDR1 as SSHAT and CDR2 as FNYEAQ (reference sequence). The CDR3 DNA follows: TGTGCTACCTCGATTAGCGGGGGGAATGAGCAGTTCTTC. Its protein is CATSISGGNEQFF.

At least ten counts were recorded for this clonotype. This chain links TRBV13 with TRBJ1-6; TRBD1 is a possible D gene (5 bases). This CDR3 has 13 amino acids. CDR1 and CDR2 from the germline V gene are PRHDT and FYEKMQ (reference sequence). Trimming removed 0 bases at V and 15 bases at J, with 12 bases between. Here the CDR3 DNA reads TGTGCCAGCAGCTTAGGGGGACGAAGGTTCCTCCACTTT. As protein: CASSLGGRRFLHF.

This clonotype turned up a few times. The rearrangement uses TRBV6-2 or TRBV6-3 and TRBJ2-1; possibly TRBD2 for D (7 bases). From germline, CDR1 is MNHEY and CDR2 SVGEGT. The CDR3 has 16 amino acids. Trimming pared 6 bases from V and 0 bases from J, leaving 15 bases between. CDR3 sequence reads: CASSNGGASSYNEQFF. The CDR3 DNA reads as TGTGCCAGCAGCAATGGGGGGGCGAGCTCCTACAATGAGCAGTTCTTC.

This clonotype has at least ten counts. The V gene is TRBV12-3 or TRBV12-4, the J gene TRBJ2-7; 9 positions match TRBD1. The length of the CDR3 is 16 residues. The J segment lost 4 bases and the V segment lost 3 bases, leaving 10 bases of the junction unmatched. For the CDR3, the DNA is TGTGCCAGCAGTTTTCGAGGTGGACAGGGGACGTACGAGCAGTACTTC. It specifies CASSFRGGQGTYEQYF.

This clonotype was counted a few times. The chain carries TRBV20-1 and TRBJ2-1; 12 nucleotides line up with TRBD2. This CDR3 contains 15 residues. Germline V gives CDR1 DFQATT, CDR2 SNEGSKA (reference sequence). Trimming cost V 1 base and J 11 bases; bases outside gene matches: 9. The CDR3 protein is CSARGLAGEISQQFF. CDR3 coding DNA: TGCAGTGCTAGAGGACTAGCGGGGGAGATTTCTCAGCAGTTCTTC.

The chain recombines TRBV7-6 with TRBJ2-3, with TRBD2 as a possible D gene (6 bases). Germline values: CDR1 SGHVS, CDR2 FNYEAQ. The CDR3 has 12 residues. V lost 5 bases to trimming and J lost 6 bases, with 9 bases between them. The CDR3 bases are TGTGCCAGCAGCCAGGGACTCGATACGCAGTATTTT. Its protein is CASSQGLDTQYF. Combining the CDR3 with reference TRBV7-6 and TRBJ2-3 gives the whole variable domain GAGVSQSPRYKVTKRGQDVALRCDPISGHVSLYWYRQALGQGPEFLTYFNYEAQQDKSGLPNDRFSAERPEGSISTLTIQRTEQRDSAMYRCASSQGLDTQYFGPGTRLTVL.

This chain links TRBV3-1 with TRBJ2-7, with D unclear. Germline V CDR1 and CDR2: LGHDT, YNNKEL (reference sequence). The CDR3 length is 15 residues. V shed 1 base and J shed 3 bases, with 13 bases lying between them. CDR3 coding DNA: TGTGCCAGCAGCCAAGGGGATCAGCGAGTCTACGAGCAGTACTTC. This codes for CASSQGDQRVYEQYF.

This chain uses TRBV5-1 with TRBJ2-1; TRBD2 is a possible D gene (6 bases). V lost 0 bases and J lost 6, with 10 bases in between. The CDR3 is 14 residues long. Germline loops: CDR1 SGHRS, CDR2 YFSETQ. CDR3 protein: CASSLETSPNEQFF. DNA for the CDR3: TGCGCCAGCAGCTTGGAAACTAGCCCCAATGAGCAGTTCTTC.